This T cell receptor (beta chain) was sequenced during a study of CD8+ T cells in alopecia areata. Study-wide points: Especially in alopecia totalis/universalis, lesional scalp showed greater clonality than normal scalp did.

As to this clone: Antigen specificity is unknown.

Treatment reported: oral pan-JAK inhibitor, 5-10 mg twice daily. The researchers isolated CD4+ and CD8+ T cells from PBMCs by sorting. Following extraction, RNA underwent reverse transcription to cDNA, which served as the sequencing template. The table came from immunoSEQ multiplex PCR; TCRdb's copy has only in-frame clones and leaves some out. Of 190,000 or so clones listed, roughly 64% are singletons. This CDR3 contains 14 residues. The V gene lost 5 bases and the J gene lost 4 bases, with 13 bases spanning the gap. Germline V CDR1 and CDR2: SGHVS, FQNEAQ. The V gene is TRBV7-8, the J gene TRBJ2-3, with D possibly matching TRBD2 (6 bases). The clonotype comes from a human donor with alopecia areata. The material sequenced was CD8+ T cells sorted from blood, taken at week 24, from a patient treated with tofacitinib. The DNA of the CDR3 is TGTGCCAGCAGCGGAGGGCTCGTGGCAGATACGCAGTATTTT. Translation: CASSGGLVADTQYF.